One sample yielded the 6 T cell receptor beta chains listed below, sequenced in a study of technical replicates of blood from several donors. Only in-frame clones appear in the TCRdb table, and some are missing; sequencing was by immunoSEQ multiplex PCR. The sample has 50,000 to 55,000 clones; about 86% are singletons. The sequencing input was PBMCs. The receptor set was obtained from a human donor in good health. Some clones in this sample may be carry-over from other donors' samples.

The chain combines TRBV4-2 with TRBJ2-7, with 7 bases matching TRBD2. The CDR3 sequence is 13 residues long. V shed 4 bases, J shed 2 bases, and the junction held 2 bases outside the gene matches. Germline CDR1 LGHNA, CDR2 YNFKEQ. The CDR3 region has the DNA TGTGCCAGCAGCCTCCGGGGGGCCTACGAGCAGTACTTC. This codes for CASSLRGAYEQYF.

This rearrangement joins TRBV4-1 to TRBJ1-1, with TRBD1 matching 7 bases. Looked up from germline, CDR1 is MGHRA and CDR2 is YSYEKL. The CDR3 sequence is 15 residues long. V was pared by 0 bases and J by 5 bases, with 6 bases of the junction left unmatched. CDR3 protein: CASSQDPGGWTEAFF. CDR3 DNA sequence: TGCGCCAGCAGCCAAGACCCAGGGGGTTGGACTGAAGCTTTCTTT.

The sample holds one count of this clone. The chain recombines TRBV4-2 with TRBJ1-3, with a possible D match to TRBD1 (5 bases). V lost 4 bases to trimming and J lost 0 bases, with 28 bases between them. The CDR3 runs 21 residues. In germline, CDR1 is LGHNA, CDR2 YNFKEQ. The CDR3 nucleotides read TGTGCCAGCAGCCGCCGAGCCGACCGCGTTCTTAGGGGCTTCTCTGGAAACACCATATATTTT. Its protein product is CASSRRADRVLRGFSGNTIYF.

V gene TRBV4-1 combines with J gene TRBJ2-6; perhaps TRBD1 as D (6 bases). The V gene lost 7 bases and the J gene lost 4 bases, with 20 bases spanning the gap. The V gene's germline CDR1 is MGHRA and CDR2 YSYEKL. This CDR3 comprises 17 residues. Here the CDR3 DNA reads TGCGCCAGCACCTCAATAACAGGGCCTCGCGGGGCCAACGTCCTGACTTTC. Translating gives CASTSITGPRGANVLTF.

The rearrangement links TRBV20-1 to TRBJ2-1, with D tentatively TRBD1 (6 bases). Trimming took off 5 bases at V and 10 bases at J, with 9 bases between the two ends. The CDR3 runs 10 residues. The germline V gene has CDR1 DFQATT and CDR2 SNEGSKA (reference sequence). CDR3 protein: CSAGTSEQFF. CDR3 DNA sequence: TGCAGTGCTGGGACAAGCGAGCAGTTCTTC.

The rearrangement joins TRBV30 to TRBJ2-7; the D gene is possibly TRBD2 (6 bases). V lost 0 bases to trimming and J lost 5 bases, with 8 bases between them. The CDR3 runs 12 residues. Germline lookup yields CDR1 GTSNPN and CDR2 SVGIG (reference sequence). CDR3 sequence reads: CAWSVRRDEQYF. In nucleotides, the CDR3 is TGTGCCTGGAGTGTACGGAGGGACGAGCAGTACTTC.